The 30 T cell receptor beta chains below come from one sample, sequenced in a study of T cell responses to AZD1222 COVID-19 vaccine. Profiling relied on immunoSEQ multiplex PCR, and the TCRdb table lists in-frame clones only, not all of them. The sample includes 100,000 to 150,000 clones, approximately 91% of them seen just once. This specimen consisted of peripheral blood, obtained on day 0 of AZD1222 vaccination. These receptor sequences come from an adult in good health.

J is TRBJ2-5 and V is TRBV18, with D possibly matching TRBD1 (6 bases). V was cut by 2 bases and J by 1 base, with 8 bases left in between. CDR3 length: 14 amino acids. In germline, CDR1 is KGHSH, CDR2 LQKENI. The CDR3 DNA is TGTGCCAGCTCACCAGGGACAATCCAAGAGACCCAGTACTTC. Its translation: CASSPGTIQETQYF.

For the CDR3, the DNA is TGTGCCAGCAGGGCTGGTCTAGCGGGGGGGCGCAATGAGCAGTTCTTC. Residues: CASRAGLAGGRNEQFF. The chain uses TRBV2 and TRBJ2-1; 12 bases match TRBD2. The germline V gene encodes CDR1 SNHLY and CDR2 FYNNEI. The CDR3 sequence is 16 residues long. Germline trimming cut 6 bases from V and 6 bases from J; bases unmatched to any gene: 9. Filled out from reference TRBV2 and TRBJ2-1, the complete variable domain reads EPEVTQTPSHQVTQMGQEVILRCVPISNHLYFYWYRQILGQKVEFLVSFYNNEISEKSEIFDDQFSVERPDGSNFTLKIRSTKLEDSAMYFCASRAGLAGGRNEQFFGPGTRLTVL.

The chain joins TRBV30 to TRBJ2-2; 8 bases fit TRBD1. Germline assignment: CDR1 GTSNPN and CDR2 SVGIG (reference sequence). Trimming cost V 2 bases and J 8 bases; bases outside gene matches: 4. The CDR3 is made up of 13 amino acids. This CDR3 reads CAWSSQGAGELFF. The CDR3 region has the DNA TGTGCCTGGAGTTCGCAGGGGGCGGGGGAGCTGTTTTTT.

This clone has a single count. CDR3: CASSNPGQGMTGELFF. Written as DNA, the CDR3 is TGTGCCAGTAGTAATCCGGGACAGGGGATGACCGGGGAGCTGTTTTTT. V usage is TRBV19 and J usage is TRBJ2-2; 10 nucleotides agree with TRBD1. The CDR3 contains 16 residues. Germline V gene sequence: CDR1 LNHDA, CDR2 SQIVND (reference sequence). Losses at the gene ends were 4 bases for V and 5 bases for J; bases not matched to a gene: 7.

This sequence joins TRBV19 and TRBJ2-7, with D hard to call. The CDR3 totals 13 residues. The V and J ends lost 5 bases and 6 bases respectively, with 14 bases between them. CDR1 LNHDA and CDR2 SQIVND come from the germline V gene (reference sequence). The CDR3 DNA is TGTGCCAGTAGTCGACGGTCCCCCCCCGAGCAGTACTTC. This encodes CASSRRSPPEQYF.

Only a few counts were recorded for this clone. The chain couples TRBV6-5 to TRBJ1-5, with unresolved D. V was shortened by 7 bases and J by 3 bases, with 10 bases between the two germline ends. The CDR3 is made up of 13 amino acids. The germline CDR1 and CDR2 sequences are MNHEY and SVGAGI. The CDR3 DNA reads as TGTGCCAGCAAGGCACGGCCCAATCAGCCCCAGCATTTT. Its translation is CASKARPNQPQHF.

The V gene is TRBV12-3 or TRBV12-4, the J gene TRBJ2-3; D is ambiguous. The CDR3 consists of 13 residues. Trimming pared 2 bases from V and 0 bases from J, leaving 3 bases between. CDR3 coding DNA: TGTGCCAGCAGTTTAATTAGCACAGATACGCAGTATTTT. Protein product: CASSLISTDTQYF.

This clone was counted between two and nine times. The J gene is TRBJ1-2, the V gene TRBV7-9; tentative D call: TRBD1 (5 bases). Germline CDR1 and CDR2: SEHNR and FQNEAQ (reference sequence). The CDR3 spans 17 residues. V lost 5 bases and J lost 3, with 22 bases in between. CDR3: CASSTTARGGAHYGYTF. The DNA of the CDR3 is TGTGCCAGCAGCACGACGGCAAGGGGAGGGGCACACTATGGCTACACCTTC. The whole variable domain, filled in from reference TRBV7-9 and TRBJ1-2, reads DTGVSQNPRHKITKRGQNVTFRCDPISEHNRLYWYRQTLGQGPEFLTYFQNEAQLEKSRLLSDRFSAERPKGSFSTLEIQRTEQGDSAMYLCASSTTARGGAHYGYTFGSGTRLTVV.

In DNA, the CDR3 is TGTGCCAGCAGCGTAGCTATGAACACTGAAGCTTTCTTT. This codes for CASSVAMNTEAFF. The chain joins TRBV9 to TRBJ1-1; D unclear. Germline assignment: CDR1 SGDLS and CDR2 YYNGEE. Trimming took 0 bases from V and 0 from J, leaving 3 bases between them. The CDR3 is made up of 13 amino acids.

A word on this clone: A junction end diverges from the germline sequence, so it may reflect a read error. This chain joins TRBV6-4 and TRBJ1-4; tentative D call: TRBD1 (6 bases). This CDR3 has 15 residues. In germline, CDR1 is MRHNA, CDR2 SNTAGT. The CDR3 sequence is CASSVRGTTNEKLFF. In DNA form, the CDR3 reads TGTGCCAGCAGCGTGAGGGGGACAACCAATGAAAAACTGTTTTTT.

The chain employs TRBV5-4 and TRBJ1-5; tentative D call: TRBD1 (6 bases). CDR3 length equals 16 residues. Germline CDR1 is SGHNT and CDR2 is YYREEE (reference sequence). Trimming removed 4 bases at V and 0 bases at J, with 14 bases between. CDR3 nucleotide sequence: TGTGCCAGCAGCCCCGGACAGCCTTATAGCAATCAGCCCCAGCATTTT. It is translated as CASSPGQPYSNQPQHF. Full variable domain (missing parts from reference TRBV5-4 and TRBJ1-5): ETGVTQSPTHLIKTRGQQVTLRCSSQSGHNTVSWYQQALGQGPQFIFQYYREEENGRGNFPPRFSGLQFPNYSSELNVNALELDDSALYLCASSPGQPYSNQPQHFGDGTRLSIL.

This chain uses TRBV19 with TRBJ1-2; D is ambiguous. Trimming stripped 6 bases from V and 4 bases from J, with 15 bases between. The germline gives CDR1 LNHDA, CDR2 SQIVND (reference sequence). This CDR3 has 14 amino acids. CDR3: CASRAREKGYGYTF. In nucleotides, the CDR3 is TGTGCCAGTAGGGCAAGGGAGAAGGGCTATGGCTACACCTTC.

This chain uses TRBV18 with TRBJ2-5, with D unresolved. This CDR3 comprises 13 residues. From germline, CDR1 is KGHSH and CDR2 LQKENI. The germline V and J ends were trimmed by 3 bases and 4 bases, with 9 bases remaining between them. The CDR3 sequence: CASSPARLETQYF. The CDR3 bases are TGTGCCAGCTCACCCGCTAGATTAGAGACCCAGTACTTC.

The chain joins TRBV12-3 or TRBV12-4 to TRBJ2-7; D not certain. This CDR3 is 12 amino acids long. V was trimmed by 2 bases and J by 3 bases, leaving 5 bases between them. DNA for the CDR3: TGTGCCAGCAGTTTATACAGCTACGAGCAGTACTTC. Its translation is CASSLYSYEQYF.

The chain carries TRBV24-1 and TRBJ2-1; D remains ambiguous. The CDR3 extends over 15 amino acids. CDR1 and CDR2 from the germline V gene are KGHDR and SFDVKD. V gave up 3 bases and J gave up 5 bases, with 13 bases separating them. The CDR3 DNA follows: TGTGCCACCAGTGATCCCCGTATCGGCGACAATGAGCAGTTCTTC. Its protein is CATSDPRIGDNEQFF.

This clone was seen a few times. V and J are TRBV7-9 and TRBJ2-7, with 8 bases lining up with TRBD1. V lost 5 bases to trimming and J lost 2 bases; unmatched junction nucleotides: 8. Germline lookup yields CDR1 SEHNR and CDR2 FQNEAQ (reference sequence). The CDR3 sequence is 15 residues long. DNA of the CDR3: TGTGCCAGCAGCCCAGGGGGCGGGGTCCCCTACGAGCAGTACTTC. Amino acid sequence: CASSPGGGVPYEQYF.

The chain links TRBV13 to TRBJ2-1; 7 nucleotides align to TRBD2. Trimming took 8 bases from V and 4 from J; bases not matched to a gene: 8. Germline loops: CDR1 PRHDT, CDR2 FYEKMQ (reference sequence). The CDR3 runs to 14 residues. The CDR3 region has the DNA TGTGCCAGCTTGACACTAGCGAGGTACAATGAGCAGTTCTTC. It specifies CASLTLARYNEQFF.

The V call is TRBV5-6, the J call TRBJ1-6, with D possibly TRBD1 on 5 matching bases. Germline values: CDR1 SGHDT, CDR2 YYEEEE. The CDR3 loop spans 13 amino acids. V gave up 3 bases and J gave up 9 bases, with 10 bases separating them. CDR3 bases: TGTGCCAGCAGCTCCTATGGGGGTTCACCCCTCCACTTT. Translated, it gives CASSSYGGSPLHF. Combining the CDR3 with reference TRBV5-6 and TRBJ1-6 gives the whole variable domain DAGVTQSPTHLIKTRGQQVTLRCSPKSGHDTVSWYQQALGQGPQFIFQYYEEEERQRGNFPDRFSGHQFPNYSSELNVNALLLGDSALYLCASSSYGGSPLHFGNGTRLTVT.

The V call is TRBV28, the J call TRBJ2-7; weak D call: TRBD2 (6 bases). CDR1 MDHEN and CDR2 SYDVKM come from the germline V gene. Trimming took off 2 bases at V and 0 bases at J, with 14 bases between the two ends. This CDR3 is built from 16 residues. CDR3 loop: CASSLVQGRTSYEQYF. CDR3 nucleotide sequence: TGTGCCAGCAGTTTAGTTCAAGGGAGGACCTCCTACGAGCAGTACTTC.

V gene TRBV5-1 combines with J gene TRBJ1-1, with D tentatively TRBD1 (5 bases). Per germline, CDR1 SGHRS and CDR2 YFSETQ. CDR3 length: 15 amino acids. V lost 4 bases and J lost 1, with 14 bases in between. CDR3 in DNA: TGCGCCAGCAGCCTAAGGGAGGGGCAGAACACTGAAGCTTTCTTT. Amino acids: CASSLREGQNTEAFF. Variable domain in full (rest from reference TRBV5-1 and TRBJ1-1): KAGVTQTPRYLIKTRGQQVTLSCSPISGHRSVSWYQQTPGQGLQFLFEYFSETQRNKGNFPGRFSGRQFSNSRSEMNVSTLELGDSALYLCASSLREGQNTEAFFGQGTRLTVV.

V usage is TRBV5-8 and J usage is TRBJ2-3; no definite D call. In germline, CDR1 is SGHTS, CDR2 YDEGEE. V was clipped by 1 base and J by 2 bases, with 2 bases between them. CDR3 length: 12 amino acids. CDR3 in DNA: TGTGCCAGCAGCTTGACCACAGATACGCAGTATTTT. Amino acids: CASSLTTDTQYF.

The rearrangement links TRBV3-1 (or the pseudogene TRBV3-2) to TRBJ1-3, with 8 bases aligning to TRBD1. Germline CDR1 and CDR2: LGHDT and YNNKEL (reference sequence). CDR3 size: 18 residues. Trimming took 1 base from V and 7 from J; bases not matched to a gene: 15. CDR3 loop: CASSQAFSGGAMVNTIYF. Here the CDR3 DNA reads TGTGCCAGCAGCCAAGCCTTTTCAGGGGGCGCGATGGTCAACACCATATATTTT.

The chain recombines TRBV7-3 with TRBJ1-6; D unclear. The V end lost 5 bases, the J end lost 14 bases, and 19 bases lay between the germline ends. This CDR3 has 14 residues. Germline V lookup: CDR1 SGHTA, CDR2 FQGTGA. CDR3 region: CASSTHSPGVTLHF. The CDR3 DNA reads TGTGCCAGCAGCACACATTCCCCCGGAGTCACCCTCCACTTT.

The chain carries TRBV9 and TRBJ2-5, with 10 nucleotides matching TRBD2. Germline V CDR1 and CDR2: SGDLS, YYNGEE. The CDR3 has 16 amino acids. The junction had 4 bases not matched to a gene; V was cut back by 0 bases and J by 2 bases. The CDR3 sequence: CASSVAAGGKQETQYF. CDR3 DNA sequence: TGTGCCAGCAGCGTAGCAGCGGGGGGGAAACAAGAGACCCAGTACTTC.

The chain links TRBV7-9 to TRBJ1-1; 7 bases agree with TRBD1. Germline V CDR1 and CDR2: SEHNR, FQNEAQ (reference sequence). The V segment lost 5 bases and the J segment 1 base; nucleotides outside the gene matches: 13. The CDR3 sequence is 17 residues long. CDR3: CASSPQTGRGANTEAFF. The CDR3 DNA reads TGTGCCAGCAGCCCCCAGACAGGGCGAGGGGCGAACACTGAAGCTTTCTTT. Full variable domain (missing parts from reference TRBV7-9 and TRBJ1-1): DTGVSQNPRHKITKRGQNVTFRCDPISEHNRLYWYRQTLGQGPEFLTYFQNEAQLEKSRLLSDRFSAERPKGSFSTLEIQRTEQGDSAMYLCASSPQTGRGANTEAFFGQGTRLTVV.

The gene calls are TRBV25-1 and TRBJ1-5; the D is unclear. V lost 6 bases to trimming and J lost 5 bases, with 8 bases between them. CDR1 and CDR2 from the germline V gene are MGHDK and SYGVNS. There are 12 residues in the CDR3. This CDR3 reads CASSWGDQPQHF. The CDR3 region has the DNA TGTGCCAGCAGCTGGGGAGATCAGCCCCAGCATTTT.

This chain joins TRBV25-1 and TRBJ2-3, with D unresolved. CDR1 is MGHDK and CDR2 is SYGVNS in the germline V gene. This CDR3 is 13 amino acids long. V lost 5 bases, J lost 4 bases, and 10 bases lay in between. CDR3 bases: TGTGCCAGCAGTCGTCGACCCCCAGATACGCAGTATTTT. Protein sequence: CASSRRPPDTQYF.

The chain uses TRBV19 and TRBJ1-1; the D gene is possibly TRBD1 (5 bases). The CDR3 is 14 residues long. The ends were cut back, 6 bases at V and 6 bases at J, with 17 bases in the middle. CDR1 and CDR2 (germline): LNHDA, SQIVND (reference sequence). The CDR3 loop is CASSLQATSAEAFF. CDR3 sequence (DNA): TGTGCCAGTAGCCTACAGGCGACGAGCGCTGAAGCTTTCTTT.

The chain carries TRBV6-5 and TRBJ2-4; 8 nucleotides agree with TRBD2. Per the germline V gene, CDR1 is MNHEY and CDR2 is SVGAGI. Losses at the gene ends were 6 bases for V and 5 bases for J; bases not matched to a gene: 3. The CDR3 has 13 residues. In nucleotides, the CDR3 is TGTGCCAGCAGCACGGGGGGGGAAAACATTCAGTACTTC. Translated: CASSTGGENIQYF.

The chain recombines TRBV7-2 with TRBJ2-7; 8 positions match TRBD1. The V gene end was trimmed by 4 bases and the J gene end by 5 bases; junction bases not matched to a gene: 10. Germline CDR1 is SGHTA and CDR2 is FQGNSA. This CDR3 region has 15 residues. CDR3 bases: TGTGCCAGCAGCTCCGACAGGGGAACCTTCCACGAGCAGTACTTC. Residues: CASSSDRGTFHEQYF.